The sample holds many counts of the clone carrying this T cell receptor (beta chain). This sample is part of a study of neurological immune-mediated disorders. TCRdb processed the 5' RACE reads anew with MiXCR; each CDR3 protein has one entry. The profile shows approximately 89,000 distinct CDR3 sequences, around 13% of them singletons. Time point meaning: longitudinal time-point 2. This CDR3 region has 14 residues. Trimming cost V 6 bases and J 12 bases; bases outside gene matches: 7. The germline CDR1 and CDR2 sequences are MDHEN and SYDVKM. The clonotype was recovered from a female donor with HTLV-1-associated myelopathy (HAM/TSP). The sample taken for sequencing was PBMCs. This chain uses TRBV28 with TRBJ1-6; TRBD1 matches at 11 bases. CDR3 bases: TGTGCCAGCAGCCCCGGACAGGGGGCGGGACCCCTCCACTTT. Residues: CASSPGQGAGPLHF. Filled out from reference TRBV28 and TRBJ1-6, the complete variable domain reads DVKVTQSSRYLVKRTGEKVFLECVQDMDHENMFWYRQDPGLGLRLIYFSYDVKMKEKGDIPEGYSVSREKKERFSLILESASTNQTSMYLCASSPGQGAGPLHFGNGTRLTVT.